One and the same sample provided the 23 T cell receptor beta chains below, sequenced in a study of shared clonotypes between healthy human individuals. Measured with immunoSEQ multiplex PCR; TCRdb has only the in-frame clones, and not every one. The sample carries millions of clones, 93% recorded once. The sequenced material came from naive CD4+ T cells from PBMCs. Indicated subset: CD45RA+ positively selected. The receptors shown here come from a man younger than 35 in good health. Some clones in this sample may be carry-over from other donors' samples.

With respect to this clone: Other nucleotide sequences in the sample specify the same CDR3. The chain couples TRBV28 to TRBJ1-2; 10 positions agree with TRBD1. V was pared by 3 bases and J by 5 bases, with 6 bases of the junction left unmatched. CDR1 is MDHEN, CDR2 SYDVKM, per germline. The CDR3 is 15 residues long. CDR3: CASSFPRTGGYGYTF. CDR3 coding DNA: TGTGCCAGCAGTTTCCCTCGGACAGGGGGGTATGGCTACACCTTC.

The chain is built from TRBV6-6 and TRBJ2-3; 11 bases fit TRBD2. CDR1 MNHNY and CDR2 SVGAGI come from the germline V gene (reference sequence). The trim removed 6 bases at V and 2 bases at J, leaving 4 bases unmatched. This CDR3 has 15 amino acids. The CDR3 coding sequence is TGTGCCAGCAGATTTAGCGGGAGGGACACAGATACGCAGTATTTT. It yields the protein CASRFSGRDTDTQYF.

This clone was observed once. This sequence joins TRBV5-1 and TRBJ1-5, with D perhaps TRBD1 (5 bases). The CDR3 has 15 residues. CDR1 and CDR2 (germline): SGHRS, YFSETQ. V was pared by 4 bases and J by 3 bases, with 14 bases between. The chain's CDR3 is CASSASGTPNQPQHF. The DNA for the CDR3 is TGCGCCAGCAGCGCCTCCGGGACTCCCAATCAGCCCCAGCATTTT.

The chain recombines TRBV2 with TRBJ1-2; 12 bases line up with TRBD1. The germline gives CDR1 SNHLY, CDR2 FYNNEI. This CDR3 contains 18 residues. Trimming removed 5 bases from V and 2 bases from J; junction bases left unmatched: 12. The CDR3, as DNA: TGTGCCAGCAGTAAATACGGGACAGGGGGCGAAAGGAACTATGGCTACACCTTC. Amino acids: CASSKYGTGGERNYGYTF. Together with reference TRBV2 and TRBJ1-2, the CDR3 gives the full variable domain: EPEVTQTPSHQVTQMGQEVILRCVPISNHLYFYWYRQILGQKVEFLVSFYNNEISEKSEIFDDQFSVERPDGSNFTLKIRSTKLEDSAMYFCASSKYGTGGERNYGYTFGSGTRLTVV.

The rearrangement joins TRBV7-8 to TRBJ2-5; 11 bases map to TRBD2. The CDR3 runs 17 residues. Unmatched junction bases numbered 8, after V lost 1 base and J lost 4 bases. Germline V gives CDR1 SGHVS, CDR2 FQNEAQ. The CDR3 DNA follows: TGTGCCAGCAGCTTAGTAGTAGCGGGAGGGCCCAGAGAGACCCAGTACTTC. It codes for CASSLVVAGGPRETQYF.

The chain joins TRBV7-2 to TRBJ2-1; TRBD1 matches at 7 bases. CDR3 length: 16 amino acids. CDR1 and CDR2 from the germline V gene are SGHTA and FQGNSA. V dropped 5 bases and J dropped 7; count of bases not matched to a gene: 14. The CDR3, as DNA: TGTGCCAGCAGCCCAGAGATGGATAGGGGGCGTAATGAGCAGTTCTTC. Its protein product is CASSPEMDRGRNEQFF. Filled out from reference TRBV7-2 and TRBJ2-1, the complete variable domain reads GAGVSQSPSNKVTEKGKDVELRCDPISGHTALYWYRQSLGQGLEFLIYFQGNSAPDKSGLPSDRFSAERTGGSVSTLTIQRTQQEDSAVYLCASSPEMDRGRNEQFFGPGTRLTVL.

The chain joins TRBV6-1 to TRBJ1-2; tentative D call: TRBD1 (6 bases). Between the trimmed V and J ends, which lost 1 base and 4 bases, there was a span of 13 bases. CDR3 length: 15 residues. The germline V gene encodes CDR1 MNHNS and CDR2 SASEGT. The CDR3 spells CASSEGGGQIYGYTF. CDR3 nucleotides: TGTGCCAGCAGTGAAGGGGGCGGACAGATCTATGGCTACACCTTC.

As regards this clone: The sample contains more than one DNA sequence encoding this CDR3. The chain uses TRBV5-1 and TRBJ1-5, with D perhaps TRBD1 (6 bases). The V gene's germline CDR1 is SGHRS and CDR2 YFSETQ. The CDR3 is 15 amino acids. Trimming removed 1 base from V and 1 base from J, with 9 bases in between. In nucleotides, the CDR3 is TGCGCCAGCAGCTTGACGACAGGAAGCAATCAGCCCCAGCATTTT. Translating gives CASSLTTGSNQPQHF.

V is TRBV11-2 and J is TRBJ2-1; TRBD2 aligns across 14 bases. The ends lost 5 bases at V and 9 bases at J; junction bases unmatched: 9. Germline-derived CDR1 and CDR2 are SGHAT and FQNNGV. CDR3 length: 16 residues. For the CDR3, the DNA is TGTGCCAGCAGCCACCCGGGACTAGCGGGAGAGATTGAGCAGTTCTTC. Translating it yields CASSHPGLAGEIEQFF.

The J gene is TRBJ2-3, the V gene TRBV9; D possibly corresponds to TRBD2 (5 bases). This CDR3 has 15 amino acids. The germline V and J ends were trimmed by 1 base and 0 bases, with 9 bases remaining between them. Germline loops: CDR1 SGDLS, CDR2 YYNGEE. CDR3 nucleotides: TGTGCCAGCAGCGTATCTAGCACTAGCACAGATACGCAGTATTTT. This translates into CASSVSSTSTDTQYF.

The sample holds one count of this clone. This specimen includes other DNA sequences encoding the same CDR3. The V call is TRBV28, the J call TRBJ2-3; D possibly uses TRBD1 or TRBD2 (6 bases each). The CDR3 is 13 amino acids. Germline CDR1 reads MDHEN; CDR2 reads SYDVKM. Trimming removed 10 bases at V and 0 bases at J, with 11 bases between. CDR3 nucleotide sequence: TGTGCCACAGGGGACTCTAGCACAGATACGCAGTATTTT. It specifies CATGDSSTDTQYF.

The chain couples TRBV5-6 to TRBJ1-2, with D perhaps TRBD1 (6 bases). The CDR3 consists of 14 residues. CDR1 and CDR2 (germline): SGHDT, YYEEEE. V was clipped by 4 bases and J by 0 bases, with 10 bases between them. For the CDR3, the DNA is TGTGCCAGCAGCCGGGGGCGGACTAACTATGGCTACACCTTC. Protein: CASSRGRTNYGYTF.

The V gene is TRBV28, the J gene TRBJ2-3; the D gene is possibly TRBD2 (6 bases). The CDR3 is 14 residues long. Germline assignment: CDR1 MDHEN and CDR2 SYDVKM. V lost 4 bases and J lost 2, with 10 bases in between. The CDR3 nucleotides read TGTGCCAGCAGTTCCCCGGGGGACACAGATACGCAGTATTTT. This sequence encodes CASSSPGDTDTQYF.

About this clone: Other DNA sequences in the sample encode the same CDR3. The chain carries TRBV14 and TRBJ2-3, with unresolved D. Trimming took 1 base from V and 3 from J, leaving 2 bases between them. Germline V gene lookup returns CDR1 SGHDN and CDR2 FVKESK. CDR3 length equals 12 residues. The CDR3 DNA reads as TGTGCCAGCAGCCAAGCAACAGATACGCAGTATTTT. This translates into CASSQATDTQYF.

The V call is TRBV28, the J call TRBJ1-3; D is ambiguous. Looked up from germline, CDR1 is MDHEN and CDR2 is SYDVKM. V was clipped by 8 bases and J by 2 bases, with 7 bases between them. The CDR3 is made up of 12 amino acids. CDR3 nucleotides: TGTGCCAGCCAAACTCCTGGAAACACCATATATTTT. It is translated as CASQTPGNTIYF.

As to this clone: Within the sample, other DNA sequences also encode this same CDR3. The rearrangement links TRBV5-4 to TRBJ1-5, with D maybe TRBD1 (5 bases). V lost 0 bases, J lost 4 bases, and 8 bases lay in between. CDR3 length: 14 amino acids. The germline V gene encodes CDR1 SGHNT and CDR2 YYREEE (reference sequence). The DNA for the CDR3 is TGTGCCAGCAGCTTGGCCGGGGGGAATCAGCCCCAGCATTTT. It translates to CASSLAGGNQPQHF.

A remark on this clone: One junction end does not reproduce the germline sequence, and a read error may be involved. V is TRBV5-4 and J is TRBJ2-5; 8 bases agree with TRBD2. This CDR3 spans 17 amino acids. Germline CDR1 SGHNT, CDR2 YYREEE (reference sequence). The CDR3 spells CASSPSKTGGDQETQYF. CDR3 sequence (DNA): TGCGCCAGCAGCCCGAGTAAGACGGGAGGGGACCAAGAGACCCAGTACTTC.

V and J are TRBV5-1 and TRBJ2-7; TRBD2 might be the D (5 bases). Looked up from germline, CDR1 is SGHRS and CDR2 is YFSETQ. The CDR3 runs to 15 residues. The ends were cut back, 5 bases at V and 0 bases at J, with 15 bases in the middle. The CDR3 sequence: CASSSDALDSYEQYF. The CDR3 nucleotides are TGCGCCAGCAGTTCCGACGCACTAGACTCCTACGAGCAGTACTTC. Full variable domain (missing parts from reference TRBV5-1 and TRBJ2-7): KAGVTQTPRYLIKTRGQQVTLSCSPISGHRSVSWYQQTPGQGLQFLFEYFSETQRNKGNFPGRFSGRQFSNSRSEMNVSTLELGDSALYLCASSSDALDSYEQYFGPGTRLTVT.

This chain uses TRBV28 with TRBJ2-1; D is uncertain. Per the germline V gene, CDR1 is MDHEN and CDR2 is SYDVKM. The CDR3 sequence is 14 residues long. The V end lost 7 bases, the J end lost 6 bases, and 16 bases lay between the germline ends. CDR3 protein: CASTLNSFGNEQFF. The CDR3, as DNA: TGTGCCAGCACCCTGAACAGTTTTGGCAATGAGCAGTTCTTC.

The CDR3 protein is CASSLAEQETQYF. The CDR3 nucleotides read TGTGCCAGCAGCTTAGCAGAGCAAGAGACCCAGTACTTC. The chain couples TRBV11-3 to TRBJ2-5; D gene ambiguous. V was clipped by 1 base and J by 2 bases, with 5 bases between them. The CDR3 loop spans 13 amino acids. Germline V gene lookup returns CDR1 SGHNT and CDR2 YENEEA. Drawing the rest from reference TRBV11-3 and TRBJ2-5, the complete variable domain is EAGVVQSPRYKIIEKKQPVAFWCNPISGHNTLYWYLQNLGQGPELLIRYENEEAVDDSQLPKDRFSAERLKGVDSTLKIQPAELGDSAVYLCASSLAEQETQYFGPGTRLLVL.

This clone showed up just once. V usage is TRBV7-2 and J usage is TRBJ2-1; maybe TRBD2 (5 bases). CDR1 is SGHTA, CDR2 FQGNSA, per germline. This CDR3 contains 16 residues. V shed 5 bases and J shed 3 bases, with 17 bases lying between them. The CDR3 sequence: CASSARVGGDYNEQFF. The DNA for the CDR3 is TGTGCCAGCAGCGCGCGGGTAGGTGGGGACTACAATGAGCAGTTCTTC.

The J gene is TRBJ2-2, the V gene TRBV7-9; D is unresolved. The CDR3 runs 14 residues. V shed 2 bases and J shed 7 bases, with 11 bases lying between them. Germline CDR1 reads SEHNR; CDR2 reads FQNEAQ (reference sequence). The CDR3 DNA reads TGTGCCAGCAGCTTATTCCTCCGAGGCGGGGAGCTGTTTTTT. As protein: CASSLFLRGGELFF.

The chain links TRBV5-1 to TRBJ2-7, with 7 bases matching TRBD2. The CDR3 has 13 residues. Germline CDR1 is SGHRS and CDR2 is YFSETQ. The ends lost 1 base at V and 7 bases at J; junction bases unmatched: 5. CDR3 bases: TGCGCCAGCAGCTTGACTAGCGTAGGTGAGCAGTACTTC. This translates into CASSLTSVGEQYF.